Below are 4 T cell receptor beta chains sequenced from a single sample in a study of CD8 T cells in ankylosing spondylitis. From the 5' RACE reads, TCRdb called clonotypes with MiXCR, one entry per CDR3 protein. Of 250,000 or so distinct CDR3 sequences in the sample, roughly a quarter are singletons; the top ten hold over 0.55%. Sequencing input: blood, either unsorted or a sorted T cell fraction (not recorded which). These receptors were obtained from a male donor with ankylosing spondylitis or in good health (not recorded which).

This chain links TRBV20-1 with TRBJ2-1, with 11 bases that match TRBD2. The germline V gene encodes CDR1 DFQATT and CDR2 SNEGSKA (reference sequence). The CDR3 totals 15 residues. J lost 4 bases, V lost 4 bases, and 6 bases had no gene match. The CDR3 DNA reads TGCAGTGCTATCCCTAGCGGGGGGCGATACAATGAGCAGTTCTTC. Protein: CSAIPSGGRYNEQFF.

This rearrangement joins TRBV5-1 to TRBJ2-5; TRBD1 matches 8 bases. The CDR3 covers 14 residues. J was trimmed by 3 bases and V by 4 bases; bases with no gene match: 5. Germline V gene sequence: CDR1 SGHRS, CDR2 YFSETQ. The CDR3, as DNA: TGCGCCAGCAGCCAACGGACAGGGAAAGAGACCCAGTACTTC. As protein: CASSQRTGKETQYF.

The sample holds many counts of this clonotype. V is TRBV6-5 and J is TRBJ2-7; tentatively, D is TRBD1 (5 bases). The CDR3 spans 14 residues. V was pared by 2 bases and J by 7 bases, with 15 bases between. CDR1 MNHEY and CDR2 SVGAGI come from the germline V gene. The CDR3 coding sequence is TGTGCCAGCAGTTACACAGGCAGGCTGACTGAGCAGTACTTC. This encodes CASSYTGRLTEQYF.

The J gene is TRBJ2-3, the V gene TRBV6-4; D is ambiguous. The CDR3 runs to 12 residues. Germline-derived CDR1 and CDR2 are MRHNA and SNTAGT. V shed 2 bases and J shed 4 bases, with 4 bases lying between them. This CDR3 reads CASSDTADTQYF. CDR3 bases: TGTGCCAGCAGTGACACTGCAGATACGCAGTATTTT.